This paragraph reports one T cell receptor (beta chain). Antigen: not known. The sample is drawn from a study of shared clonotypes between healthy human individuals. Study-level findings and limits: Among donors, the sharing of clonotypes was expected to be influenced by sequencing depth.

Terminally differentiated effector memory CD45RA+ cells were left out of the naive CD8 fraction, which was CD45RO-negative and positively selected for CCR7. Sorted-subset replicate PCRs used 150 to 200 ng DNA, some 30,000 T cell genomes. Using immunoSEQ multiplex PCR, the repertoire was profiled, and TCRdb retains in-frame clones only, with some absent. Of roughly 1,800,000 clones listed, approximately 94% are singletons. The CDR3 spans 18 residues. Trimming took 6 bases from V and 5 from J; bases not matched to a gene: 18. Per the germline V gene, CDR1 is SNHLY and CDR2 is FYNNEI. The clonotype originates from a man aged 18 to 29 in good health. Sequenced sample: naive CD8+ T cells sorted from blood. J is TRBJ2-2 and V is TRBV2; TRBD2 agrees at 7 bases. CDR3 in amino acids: CASSPRAGVQQYTGELFF. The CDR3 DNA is TGTGCCAGCAGCCCCAGGGCGGGGGTTCAACAGTATACCGGGGAGCTGTTTTTT.